The 10 T cell receptor beta chains in this list originate from one sample, sequenced in a study of blood T cell repertoires in COVID-19. The data were produced by immunoSEQ multiplex PCR, yet TCRdb's version contains in-frame clones alone and is incomplete. The table records 200,000 to 250,000 clones, about 88% of them present only once. Sequenced sample: peripheral blood. These receptors all stem from a man in his forties or fifties with active or convalescent COVID-19.

The rearrangement joins TRBV5-1 to TRBJ2-7; 9 bases line up with TRBD2. The trim removed 4 bases at V and 4 bases at J, leaving 15 bases unmatched. The CDR3 has 17 amino acids. The germline V gene encodes CDR1 SGHRS and CDR2 YFSETQ. The CDR3 bases are TGCGCCAGCAGCCGCCGGGTAGCGGGAGCGGAGTTTTACGAGCAGTACTTC. Amino acids: CASSRRVAGAEFYEQYF.

This clone showed up many times. This chain uses TRBV5-1 with TRBJ2-5; 7 nucleotides line up with TRBD1. The CDR3 consists of 12 residues. Germline V gene lookup returns CDR1 SGHRS and CDR2 YFSETQ. CDR3 coding DNA: TGCGCGGCAGGGGGAAGTGGGGAGACCCAGTACTTC. Protein sequence: CAAGGSGETQYF.

The gene calls are TRBV29-1 and TRBJ1-2; 8 bases fit TRBD1. Germline CDR1 is SQVTM and CDR2 is ANQGSEA. J gave up 2 bases and V 0 bases, and 5 bases lay outside the gene matches. This CDR3 has 15 amino acids. The CDR3 reads CSVEEQGAANYGYTF. For the CDR3, the DNA is TGCAGCGTTGAAGAGCAGGGGGCCGCAAACTATGGCTACACCTTC.

The chain employs TRBV7-3 and TRBJ2-1; 7 nucleotides match TRBD1. CDR1 is SGHTA, CDR2 FQGTGA, per germline. The CDR3 covers 18 residues. J lost 8 bases, V lost 0 bases, and 16 bases had no gene match. Here the CDR3 reads CASSLTPIASGTEDEQFF. As DNA, the CDR3 is TGTGCCAGCAGCTTAACTCCTATAGCCTCCGGGACAGAGGATGAGCAGTTCTTC.

The gene calls are TRBV5-5 and TRBJ2-7; TRBD1 might be the D (8 bases). The germline CDR1 and CDR2 sequences are SGHKS and YYEKEE (reference sequence). The ends were cut back, 1 base at V and 3 bases at J, with 14 bases in the middle. The CDR3 runs 15 residues. This CDR3 reads CASSLNRGGSYEQYF. The DNA for the CDR3 is TGTGCCAGCAGCTTGAACAGGGGGGGAAGCTACGAGCAGTACTTC.

This chain uses TRBV3-1 (or the pseudogene TRBV3-2) with TRBJ1-1; D may be TRBD1 (5 bases). The V end lost 2 bases, the J end lost 4 bases, and 11 bases lay between the germline ends. The CDR3 totals 14 residues. Germline lookup yields CDR1 LGHDT and CDR2 YNNKEL (reference sequence). DNA of the CDR3: TGTGCCAGCAGCCAAAGGAACCAGGGCACTGAAGCTTTCTTT. Its translation is CASSQRNQGTEAFF.

The gene calls are TRBV6-1 and TRBJ1-2, with 8 bases matching TRBD1. The trim removed 0 bases at V and 3 bases at J, leaving 9 bases unmatched. Looked up from germline, CDR1 is MNHNS and CDR2 is SASEGT. The CDR3 loop spans 17 amino acids. CDR3 bases: TGTGCCAGCAGTGAAGCGGGAGGACAGGGTAGAGACTATGGCTACACCTTC. Translated, it gives CASSEAGGQGRDYGYTF.

This chain joins TRBV27 and TRBJ1-2; a possible D gene is TRBD1 (5 bases). V gave up 4 bases and J gave up 8 bases, with 14 bases separating them. Looked up from germline, CDR1 is MNHEY and CDR2 is SMNVEV (reference sequence). This CDR3 has 13 amino acids. The CDR3 DNA sequence: TGTGCCAGCAGTTCTAGAGGGACTGGGGGCTACACCTTC. Translating gives CASSSRGTGGYTF.

The chain couples TRBV15 to TRBJ1-1; unclear D gene. The ends were cut back, 0 bases at V and 4 bases at J, with 6 bases in the middle. The germline gives CDR1 LNHNV, CDR2 YYDKDF (reference sequence). The length of the CDR3 is 13 residues. The CDR3: CATSREARTEAFF. In nucleotides, the CDR3 is TGTGCCACCAGCAGAGAAGCCCGCACTGAAGCTTTCTTT.

J is TRBJ2-7 and V is TRBV7-2; D is ambiguous. With 2 bases removed from V and 4 bases from J, the gap between germline ends came to 9 bases. Germline CDR1 SGHTA, CDR2 FQGNSA. The CDR3 consists of 13 residues. The CDR3 loop reads CASSLYSDYEQYF. CDR3 nucleotides: TGTGCCAGCAGCTTATATTCAGATTACGAGCAGTACTTC.